This TCR beta chain was identified during a study of T cell changes during pregnancy in multiple sclerosis. Generated by immunoSEQ multiplex PCR, the TCRdb table keeps only in-frame clones and is missing some. The sample carries about 36,000 clones, 91% recorded once. The CDR3 contains 15 residues. V gave up 3 bases and J gave up 5 bases; unmatched junction bases: 6. Germline V gene lookup returns CDR1 SGDLS and CDR2 YYNGEE. The sequence was obtained from a female donor in good health, enrolled as a control in a pregnancy study. Material: CD4+ T cells from peripheral blood mononuclear cells, obtained in the second trimester of pregnancy. V and J are TRBV9 and TRBJ2-1, with TRBD2 matching 9 bases. CDR3 DNA: TGTGCCAGCAGCGGTGGGACTAGCAGGGACAATGAGCAGTTCTTC. Translation gives CASSGGTSRDNEQFF. The variable domain in full, completed from reference TRBV9 and TRBJ2-1, reads DSGVTQTPKHLITATGQRVTLRCSPRSGDLSVYWYQQSLDQGLQFLIQYYNGEERAKGNILERFSAQQFPDLHSELNLSSLELGDSALYFCASSGGTSRDNEQFFGPGTRLTVL.